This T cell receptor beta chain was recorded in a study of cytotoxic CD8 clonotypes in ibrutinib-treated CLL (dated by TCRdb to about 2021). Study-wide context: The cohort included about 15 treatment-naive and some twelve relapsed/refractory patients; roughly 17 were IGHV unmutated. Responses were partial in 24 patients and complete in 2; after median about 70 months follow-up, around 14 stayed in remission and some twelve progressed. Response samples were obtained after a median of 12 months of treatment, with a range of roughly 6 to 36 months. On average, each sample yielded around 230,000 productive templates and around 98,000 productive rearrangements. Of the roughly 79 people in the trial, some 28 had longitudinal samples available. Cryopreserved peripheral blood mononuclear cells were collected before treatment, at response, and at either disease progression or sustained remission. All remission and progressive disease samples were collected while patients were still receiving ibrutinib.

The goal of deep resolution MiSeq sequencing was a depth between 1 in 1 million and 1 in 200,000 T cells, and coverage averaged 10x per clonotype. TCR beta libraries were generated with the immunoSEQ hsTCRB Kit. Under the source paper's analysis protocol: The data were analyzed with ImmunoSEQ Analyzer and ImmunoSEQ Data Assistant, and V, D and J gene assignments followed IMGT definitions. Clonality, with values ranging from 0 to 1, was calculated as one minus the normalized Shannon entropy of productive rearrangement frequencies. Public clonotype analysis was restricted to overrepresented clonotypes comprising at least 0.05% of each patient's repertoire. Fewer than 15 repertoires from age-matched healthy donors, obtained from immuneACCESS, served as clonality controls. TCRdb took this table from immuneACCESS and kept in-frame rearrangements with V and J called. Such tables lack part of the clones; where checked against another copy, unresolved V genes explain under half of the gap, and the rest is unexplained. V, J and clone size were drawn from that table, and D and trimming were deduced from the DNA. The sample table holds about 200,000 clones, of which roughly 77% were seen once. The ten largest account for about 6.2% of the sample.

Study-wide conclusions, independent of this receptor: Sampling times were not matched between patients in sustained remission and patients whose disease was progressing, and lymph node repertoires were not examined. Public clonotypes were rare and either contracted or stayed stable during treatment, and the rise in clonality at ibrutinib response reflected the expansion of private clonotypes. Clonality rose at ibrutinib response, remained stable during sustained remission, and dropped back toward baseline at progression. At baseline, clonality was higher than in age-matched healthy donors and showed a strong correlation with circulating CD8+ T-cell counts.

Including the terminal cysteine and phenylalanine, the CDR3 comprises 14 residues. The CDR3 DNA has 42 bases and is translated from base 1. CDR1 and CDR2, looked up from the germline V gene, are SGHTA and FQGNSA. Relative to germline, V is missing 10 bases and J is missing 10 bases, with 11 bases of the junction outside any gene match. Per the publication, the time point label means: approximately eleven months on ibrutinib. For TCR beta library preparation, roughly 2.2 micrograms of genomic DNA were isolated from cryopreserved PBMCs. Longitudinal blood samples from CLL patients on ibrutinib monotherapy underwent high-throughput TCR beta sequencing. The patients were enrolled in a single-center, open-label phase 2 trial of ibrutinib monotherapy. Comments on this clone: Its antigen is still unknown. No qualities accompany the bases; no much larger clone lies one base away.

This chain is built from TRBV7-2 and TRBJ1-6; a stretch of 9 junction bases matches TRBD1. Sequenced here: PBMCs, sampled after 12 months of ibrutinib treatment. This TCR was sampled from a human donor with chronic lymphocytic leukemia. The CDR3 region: CATPGQGLGSPLHF. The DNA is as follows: TGTGCCACACCGGGACAGGGATTAGGATCACCCCTCCACTTT. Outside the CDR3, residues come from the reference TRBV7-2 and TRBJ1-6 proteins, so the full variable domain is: GAGVSQSPSNKVTEKGKDVELRCDPISGHTALYWYRQSLGQGLEFLIYFQGNSAPDKSGLPSDRFSAERTGGSVSTLTIQRTQQEDSAVYLCATPGQGLGSPLHFGNGTRLTVT.